A single sample is the source of the 21 T cell receptor beta chains below, sequenced in a study of cytomegalovirus exposure and HLA in healthy donors. Produced via immunoSEQ multiplex PCR; TCRdb's table is partial and in-frame only. The profile shows some 150,000 clones, around 87% of them singletons. Sequenced input: PBMCs. The receptors were gathered from a woman between 25 and 40 years old in good health and CMV-seronegative.

The CDR3 bases are TGTGCCTGGAGTAACAGCGGGGGGGAAGAGACCCAGTACTTC. This codes for CAWSNSGGEETQYF. This chain uses TRBV30 with TRBJ2-5; TRBD2 agrees at 10 bases. The CDR3 extends over 14 amino acids. Per germline, CDR1 GTSNPN and CDR2 SVGIG (reference sequence). Losses at the gene ends were 2 bases for V and 3 bases for J; bases not matched to a gene: 3.

The V call is TRBV19, the J call TRBJ2-1; D is unclear. CDR3 size: 15 residues. The germline V gene has CDR1 LNHDA and CDR2 SQIVND (reference sequence). The germline V and J ends were trimmed by 3 bases and 6 bases, with 15 bases remaining between them. The CDR3 loop reads CASSILAVAGNEQFF. In DNA, the CDR3 is TGTGCCAGTAGTATTCTTGCCGTGGCAGGCAATGAGCAGTTCTTC.

The chain combines TRBV10-1 with TRBJ1-3; D is possibly TRBD1 (6 bases). CDR3 length: 15 amino acids. Germline values: CDR1 WNHNN, CDR2 SYGVQD (reference sequence). Trimming shortened V by 3 bases and J by 2 bases, and 11 bases separated the two germline ends. The CDR3 nucleotides are TGCGCCAGCAGTGAATGGCAGGGGACTGGAAACACCATATATTTT. It codes for CASSEWQGTGNTIYF.

The chain recombines TRBV4-2 with TRBJ1-2, with D unclear. Germline loops: CDR1 LGHNA, CDR2 YNFKEQ. V lost 0 bases, J lost 2 bases, and 10 bases lay in between. This CDR3 spans 15 amino acids. The CDR3 loop is CASSQDGQTNYGYTF. The CDR3 bases are TGTGCCAGCAGCCAAGATGGGCAGACAAACTATGGCTACACCTTC.

This chain links TRBV5-1 with TRBJ1-4; no clear D gene. Trimming took off 1 base at V and 8 bases at J, with 15 bases between the two ends. CDR1 is SGHRS and CDR2 is YFSETQ in the germline V gene. The CDR3 extends over 15 amino acids. CDR3: CASSLSSPGTEKLFF. Written as DNA, the CDR3 is TGCGCCAGCAGCTTGAGTTCTCCAGGCACGGAAAAACTGTTTTTT.

The chain recombines TRBV6-5 with TRBJ2-1, with D perhaps matching TRBD2 (5 bases). CDR3 length: 12 residues. V lost 4 bases to trimming and J lost 9 bases, with 10 bases between them. Germline CDR1 MNHEY, CDR2 SVGAGI. CDR3 loop: CASSSTRGEQFF. In DNA form, the CDR3 reads TGTGCCAGCAGTTCTACCCGGGGTGAGCAGTTCTTC.

With regard to this clone: Other nucleotide sequences in the sample specify the same CDR3. The chain recombines TRBV6-5 with TRBJ2-7; D is ambiguous. The V end was cut by 2 bases, the J end by 3 bases, with 2 bases between. The CDR3 contains 11 residues. In germline, CDR1 is MNHEY, CDR2 SVGAGI. CDR3 DNA: TGTGCCAGCAGTTACCTCTACGAGCAGTACTTC. Its translation: CASSYLYEQYF.

J is TRBJ1-2 and V is TRBV6-6; the match to TRBD1 covers 10 bases. CDR1 MNHNY and CDR2 SVGAGI come from the germline V gene (reference sequence). This CDR3 spans 16 amino acids. The trim removed 5 bases at V and 2 bases at J, leaving 8 bases unmatched. CDR3 bases: TGTGCCAGCAGTAGCCGGGACAGGGGTTCCAACTATGGCTACACCTTC. Its protein product is CASSSRDRGSNYGYTF.

The chain couples TRBV5-1 to TRBJ1-1; 9 positions agree with TRBD1. CDR3 length equals 14 residues. The J segment lost 4 bases and the V segment lost 2 bases, leaving 3 bases of the junction unmatched. CDR1 and CDR2 (germline): SGHRS, YFSETQ. CDR3 coding DNA: TGCGCCAGCAGCTTCGGGACAGGGATCACTGAAGCTTTCTTT. Residues: CASSFGTGITEAFF.

The rearrangement uses TRBV19 and TRBJ2-7; the D is unclear. Germline V gene sequence: CDR1 LNHDA, CDR2 SQIVND (reference sequence). The CDR3 contains 17 residues. Deletions cut 3 bases from V and 2 bases from J, with 20 bases between. CDR3 loop: CASSIAGRNRYPYEQYF. In DNA form, the CDR3 reads TGTGCCAGTAGTATCGCCGGTAGAAACCGCTACCCCTACGAGCAGTACTTC.

CDR3 protein: CASTQVKSNQPQHF. The CDR3 nucleotides read TGTGCCAGCACTCAGGTGAAAAGCAATCAGCCCCAGCATTTT. V usage is TRBV6-1 and J usage is TRBJ1-5; D unresolved. The germline CDR1 and CDR2 sequences are MNHNS and SASEGT. The CDR3 covers 14 residues. V lost 7 bases, J lost 1 base, and 11 bases lay in between.

This chain uses TRBV5-4 with TRBJ2-7; tentatively, D is TRBD2 (5 bases). The CDR3 runs 14 residues. Trimming shortened V by 1 base and J by 3 bases, and 11 bases separated the two germline ends. Germline lookup yields CDR1 SGHNT and CDR2 YYREEE (reference sequence). The CDR3 here is CASSLSGVNYEQYF. The CDR3 DNA sequence: TGTGCCAGCAGCTTGAGCGGAGTAAACTACGAGCAGTACTTC.

This chain connects TRBV19 to TRBJ1-2, with 7 bases that match TRBD1. The germline CDR1 and CDR2 sequences are LNHDA and SQIVND (reference sequence). V lost 8 bases to trimming and J lost 8 bases; unmatched junction nucleotides: 14. The CDR3 sequence is 14 residues long. The CDR3: CASSRPGQLRGYTF. The CDR3 DNA reads as TGTGCCAGTTCGAGACCGGGACAGCTTCGAGGCTACACCTTC.

The chain couples TRBV19 to TRBJ2-3; no definite D call. The CDR3 consists of 11 residues. Trimming removed 8 bases from V and 2 bases from J, with 5 bases in between. CDR1 is LNHDA, CDR2 SQIVND, per germline (reference sequence). The CDR3 loop is CASSVTDTQYF. CDR3 nucleotides: TGTGCCAGTTCTGTCACAGATACGCAGTATTTT.

The V call is TRBV6-1, the J call TRBJ1-1; 9 bases agree with TRBD1. Germline V CDR1 and CDR2: MNHNS, SASEGT. The V gene end was trimmed by 2 bases and the J gene end by 6 bases; junction bases not matched to a gene: 7. The CDR3 is 15 residues long. CDR3 residues: CASSEKGTGSAEAFF. CDR3 in DNA: TGTGCCAGCAGTGAAAAGGGGACAGGGAGCGCTGAAGCTTTCTTT.

The J gene is TRBJ2-7, the V gene TRBV5-1; D is ambiguous. V was pared by 1 base and J by 4 bases, with 12 bases between. The CDR3 length is 14 residues. CDR1 and CDR2 (germline): SGHRS, YFSETQ. The CDR3 sequence: CASSLSTNQYEQYF. The CDR3 coding sequence is TGCGCCAGCAGCTTGAGTACTAACCAATACGAGCAGTACTTC.

The chain has TRBV6-1 and TRBJ2-7; D is perhaps TRBD1 (6 bases). Deletions cut 7 bases from V and 0 bases from J, with 16 bases between. CDR1 and CDR2 from the germline V gene are MNHNS and SASEGT. The CDR3 contains 15 residues. The CDR3 is CASNYQDRNSYEQYF. The CDR3 bases are TGTGCCAGCAACTACCAAGACAGGAACTCCTACGAGCAGTACTTC.

This sequence joins TRBV5-1 and TRBJ2-5; 13 bases match TRBD2. After removal of 1 base from V and 5 bases from J, the junction contained 8 bases not matched to a gene. The germline gives CDR1 SGHRS, CDR2 YFSETQ. The CDR3 sequence is 17 residues long. The CDR3 nucleotides are TGCGCCAGCAGCTTGAGACTAGCGGGGGGAGGTCTCGAGACCCAGTACTTC. Its translation: CASSLRLAGGGLETQYF.

CDR3 DNA sequence: TGTGCCAGTAGTGAGGGAACCCCCTACGAGCAGTACTTC. Its protein product is CASSEGTPYEQYF. V gene TRBV19 combines with J gene TRBJ2-7; D may be TRBD2 (5 bases). This CDR3 region has 13 residues. CDR1 is LNHDA and CDR2 is SQIVND in the germline V gene (reference sequence). Trimming left V 5 bases short and J 2 bases short, with 10 bases between.

The chain is built from TRBV6-6 and TRBJ2-7; D might be TRBD2 (6 bases). Trimming shortened V by 5 bases and J by 7 bases, and 21 bases separated the two germline ends. Looked up from germline, CDR1 is MNHNY and CDR2 is SVGAGI (reference sequence). The CDR3 sequence is 15 residues long. The CDR3: CASSPGGRRLREQYF. The DNA for the CDR3 is TGTGCCAGCAGTCCCGGGGGACGGAGATTGAGAGAGCAGTACTTC.

The V and J genes are TRBV19 and TRBJ1-4; TRBD1 might be the D (5 bases). Trimming cost V 6 bases and J 3 bases, with 11 bases left between them. The CDR3 has 14 amino acids. Germline values: CDR1 LNHDA, CDR2 SQIVND (reference sequence). CDR3 bases: TGTGCCAGTAGCACGGGGGATTCTAATGAAAAACTGTTTTTT. Translation: CASSTGDSNEKLFF.